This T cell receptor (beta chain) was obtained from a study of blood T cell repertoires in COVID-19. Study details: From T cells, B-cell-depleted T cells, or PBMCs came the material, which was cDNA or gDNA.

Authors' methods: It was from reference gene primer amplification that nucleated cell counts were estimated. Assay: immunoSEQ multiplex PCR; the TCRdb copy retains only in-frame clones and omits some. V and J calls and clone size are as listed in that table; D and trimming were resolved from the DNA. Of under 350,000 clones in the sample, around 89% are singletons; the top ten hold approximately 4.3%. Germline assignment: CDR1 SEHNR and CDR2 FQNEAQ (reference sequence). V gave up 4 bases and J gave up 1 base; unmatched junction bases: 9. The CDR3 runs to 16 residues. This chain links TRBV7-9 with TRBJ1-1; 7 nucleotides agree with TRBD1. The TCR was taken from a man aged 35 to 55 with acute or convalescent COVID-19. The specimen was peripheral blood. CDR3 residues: CASSSTKTGRNTEAFF. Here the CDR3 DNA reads TGTGCCAGCAGCTCAACCAAGACAGGGAGGAACACTGAAGCTTTCTTT.